The 22 T cell receptor beta chains reported below all come from one sample, sequenced in a study of Graves' ophthalmopathy and Graves' hyperthyroidism. Using RNA transcripts, the TCR beta CDR3 regions were amplified. Second-round multiplex PCR came after first-round RT-PCR with HTBI primers. Each CDR3 protein gets one entry after TCRdb re-called the multiplex PCR reads with MiXCR. The sample carries approximately 1.2 million distinct CDR3 sequences, less than 45% recorded once. The sample comprised peripheral blood or thyroid tissue (not recorded which). These receptors were obtained from an adult man with Graves' hyperthyroidism.

The chain links TRBV7-9 to TRBJ1-1; no clear D. Deletions cut 2 bases from V and 8 bases from J, with 12 bases between. CDR3 size: 13 residues. In germline, CDR1 is SEHNR, CDR2 FQNEAQ (reference sequence). The CDR3: CASSLTLWTEAFF. The CDR3 DNA follows: TGTGCCAGCAGCTTAACCCTATGGACCGAAGCTTTCTTT. Filled out from reference TRBV7-9 and TRBJ1-1, the complete variable domain reads DTGVSQNPRHKITKRGQNVTFRCDPISEHNRLYWYRQTLGQGPEFLTYFQNEAQLEKSRLLSDRFSAERPKGSFSTLEIQRTEQGDSAMYLCASSLTLWTEAFFGQGTRLTVV.

The V and J genes are TRBV6-5 and TRBJ1-4; the match to TRBD1 covers 8 bases. From germline, CDR1 is MNHEY and CDR2 SVGAGI. J lost 7 bases, V lost 7 bases, and 8 bases had no gene match. There are 14 residues in the CDR3. The CDR3 DNA sequence: TGTGCCAGCACCCTTGGACAGGGTTCTGAAAAACTGTTTTTT. It is translated as CASTLGQGSEKLFF.

This clonotype was observed a few times. The V gene is TRBV7-3, the J gene TRBJ2-7; D is unresolved. Germline assignment: CDR1 SGHTA and CDR2 FQGTGA. This CDR3 contains 13 residues. V lost 2 bases and J lost 5, with 10 bases in between. For the CDR3, the DNA is TGTGCCAGCAGCTTACCTGATCCCCACGAGCAGTACTTC. It codes for CASSLPDPHEQYF.

This clonotype came up once. The chain couples TRBV6-1 to TRBJ1-5; D ambiguous. V shed 6 bases and J shed 4 bases, with 19 bases lying between them. The germline CDR1 and CDR2 sequences are MNHNS and SASEGT. This CDR3 has 16 amino acids. In DNA form, the CDR3 reads TGTGCCAGCAGGTGGGGAGGCGGCGAGGTTAATCAGCCCCAGCATTTT. Amino acids: CASRWGGGEVNQPQHF.

The chain uses TRBV20-1 and TRBJ1-1; D remains ambiguous. Per the germline V gene, CDR1 is DFQATT and CDR2 is SNEGSKA (reference sequence). The CDR3 sequence is 12 residues long. CDR3 nucleotides: TGCACGTATGGTGTAATGAACACTGAAGCTTTCTTT. It is translated as CTYGVMNTEAFF.

V usage is TRBV7-9 and J usage is TRBJ1-5, with D tentatively TRBD1 (5 bases). The CDR3 has 23 amino acids. Germline V gene sequence: CDR1 SEHNR, CDR2 FQNEAQ (reference sequence). Trimming removed 0 bases from V and 5 bases from J, with 35 bases in between. CDR3 loop: CASSLAIRGANVRYTTGDQPQHF. CDR3 in DNA: TGTGCCAGCAGCTTAGCGATACGAGGGGCCAACGTCCGCTATACTACTGGGGATCAGCCCCAGCATTTT.

This clonotype was seen at least ten times. The gene calls are TRBV7-2 and TRBJ1-5; D ambiguous. In germline, CDR1 is SGHTA, CDR2 FQGNSA. CDR3 length equals 16 residues. V was clipped by 5 bases and J by 5 bases, with 19 bases between them. The CDR3 DNA reads TGTGCCAGCAGCGTCCAGGCAGCTGAGGGATATCAGCCCCAGCATTTT. This codes for CASSVQAAEGYQPQHF.

Turning to this clonotype: A read error may be the cause here, since a much bigger clone is one base away. The chain recombines TRBV20-1 with TRBJ1-5, with D unresolved. Trimming stripped 3 bases from V and 3 bases from J, with 9 bases between. CDR3 size: 13 residues. The germline V gene has CDR1 DFQATT and CDR2 SNEGSKA (reference sequence). The CDR3 nucleotides read TGCAGTGCTAGGTCACATTACAATCAGCCCCAGCATTTT. Residues: CSARSHYNQPQHF.

The chain combines TRBV2 with TRBJ1-6, with D perhaps TRBD1 (5 bases). Per germline, CDR1 SNHLY and CDR2 FYNNEI. V gave up 5 bases and J gave up 2 bases, with 13 bases separating them. This CDR3 comprises 16 residues. CDR3 sequence (DNA): TGTGCCAGCAGTTTATGGGGCAGCACCTATAATTCACCCCTCCACTTT. Translated: CASSLWGSTYNSPLHF. Full variable domain (missing parts from reference TRBV2 and TRBJ1-6): EPEVTQTPSHQVTQMGQEVILRCVPISNHLYFYWYRQILGQKVEFLVSFYNNEISEKSEIFDDQFSVERPDGSNFTLKIRSTKLEDSAMYFCASSLWGSTYNSPLHFGNGTRLTVT.

The chain's CDR3 is CSGGVGAPLSYEQYF. The CDR3 nucleotides are TGCAGTGGGGGGGTGGGAGCCCCGTTATCCTACGAGCAGTACTTC. The V call is TRBV20-1, the J call TRBJ2-7; the D gene is possibly TRBD2 (6 bases). There are 15 residues in the CDR3. V was pared by 7 bases and J by 1 base, with 20 bases between. Germline lookup yields CDR1 DFQATT and CDR2 SNEGSKA (reference sequence).

This clonotype was observed at least ten times. The rearrangement links TRBV5-8 to TRBJ1-2, with D possibly matching TRBD1 (6 bases). Trimming took 5 bases from V and 5 from J, leaving 16 bases between them. CDR3 length equals 14 residues. Germline V gives CDR1 SGHTS, CDR2 YDEGEE. Here the CDR3 DNA reads TGTGCCAGCAGACCTCTACAGGGTATTTATGGCTACACCTTC. The encoded protein is CASRPLQGIYGYTF.

Comment on this clonotype: Given a much more abundant clone one base away, this may be a read error. The chain combines TRBV20-1 with TRBJ1-1, with unresolved D. Germline-derived CDR1 and CDR2 are DFQATT and SNEGSKA (reference sequence). The CDR3 covers 11 residues. Here the CDR3 DNA reads TGCAGGGTGGTGTGGAACACTGAAGCTTTCTTT. Its protein product is CRVVWNTEAFF.

This clonotype was recorded many times. The chain joins TRBV12-3 or TRBV12-4 to TRBJ1-1, with TRBD1 matching 11 bases. Trimming removed 7 bases from V and 3 bases from J; junction bases left unmatched: 4. The CDR3 has 14 residues. Written as DNA, the CDR3 is TGTGCCAGCACCCCGGACAGGGGGCACACTGAAGCTTTCTTT. As protein: CASTPDRGHTEAFF.

This clonotype was seen many times. The V call is TRBV5-1, the J call TRBJ2-5; 12 bases match TRBD2. V gave up 0 bases and J gave up 5 bases; unmatched junction bases: 5. The germline V gene encodes CDR1 SGHRS and CDR2 YFSETQ. The CDR3 loop spans 16 amino acids. The CDR3: CASSLGLAGAVETQYF. CDR3 DNA sequence: TGCGCCAGCAGCTTGGGACTAGCGGGAGCAGTGGAGACCCAGTACTTC. The variable domain in full, with the rest retrieved from reference TRBV5-1 and TRBJ2-5, is KAGVTQTPRYLIKTRGQQVTLSCSPISGHRSVSWYQQTPGQGLQFLFEYFSETQRNKGNFPGRFSGRQFSNSRSEMNVSTLELGDSALYLCASSLGLAGAVETQYFGPGTRLLVL.

This clonotype was found many times. The chain employs TRBV12-3 or TRBV12-4 and TRBJ1-2; D is uncertain. V was trimmed by 7 bases and J by 2 bases, leaving 11 bases between them. The CDR3 contains 13 residues. The CDR3 region is CASTLTPNYGYTF. The CDR3 DNA reads as TGTGCCAGCACCCTGACACCGAACTATGGCTACACCTTC.

This clonotype was detected ten times or more. The chain links TRBV9 to TRBJ2-2; 13 bases agree with TRBD2. The CDR3 loop spans 14 amino acids. CDR1 is SGDLS, CDR2 YYNGEE, per germline. CDR3 loop: CYRTSGRRGGELFF. In nucleotides, the CDR3 is TGTTACCGGACTAGCGGGAGACGGGGCGGGGAGCTGTTTTTT.

This clonotype was observed a few times. V is TRBV19 and J is TRBJ2-5; a weak D match, TRBD1 (7 bases). Germline V CDR1 and CDR2: LNHDA, SQIVND (reference sequence). The CDR3 has 15 amino acids. V lost 5 bases to trimming and J lost 3 bases, with 16 bases between them. CDR3 loop: CASSPQEGAKETQYF. The CDR3 DNA follows: TGTGCCAGTAGTCCCCAGGAGGGGGCCAAAGAGACCCAGTACTTC.

This clonotype was detected ten times or more. For the CDR3, the DNA is TGCAGTGCTGAGAATCCCACGGCATCCGATCAGCCCCAGCATTTT. Amino acid sequence: CSAENPTASDQPQHF. The rearrangement links TRBV20-1 to TRBJ1-5, with no clear D. V was cut by 5 bases and J by 5 bases, with 19 bases left in between. Germline CDR1 is DFQATT and CDR2 is SNEGSKA (reference sequence). The CDR3 has 15 residues.

This clonotype was counted a few times. The chain combines TRBV6-5 with TRBJ1-5; 7 positions agree with TRBD1. This CDR3 comprises 15 residues. The V and J ends lost 11 bases and 5 bases, in that order; junction bases with no gene match: 15. Germline CDR1 and CDR2: MNHEY and SVGAGI. The CDR3 region is CASRGPGGDHQPQHF. The DNA for the CDR3 is TGTGCCTCAAGAGGGCCAGGGGGAGACCATCAGCCCCAGCATTTT.

With regard to this clonotype: A much bigger clone sits one base away, suggesting this may be a read error. The V call is TRBV2, the J call TRBJ1-2, with a possible D match to TRBD1 (6 bases). CDR1 is SNHLY, CDR2 FYNNEI, per germline. Trimming cost V 11 bases and J 10 bases, with 23 bases left between them. CDR3 length: 13 residues. The CDR3 region is CAGNSMTGAFYTF. The CDR3, as DNA: TGTGCCGGCAACTCGATGACGGGGGCTTTCTACACCTTC. Variable domain in full (rest from reference TRBV2 and TRBJ1-2): EPEVTQTPSHQVTQMGQEVILRCVPISNHLYFYWYRQILGQKVEFLVSFYNNEISEKSEIFDDQFSVERPDGSNFTLKIRSTKLEDSAMYFCAGNSMTGAFYTFGSGTRLTVV.

Points on this clonotype: A much larger clone sits a single nucleotide away, making a read error possible. This rearrangement joins TRBV6-5 to TRBJ1-6; perhaps TRBD1 as D (6 bases). The germline CDR1 and CDR2 sequences are MNHEY and SVGAGI. Deletions cut 5 bases from V and 9 bases from J, with 17 bases between. This CDR3 contains 15 residues. This CDR3 reads CASSDEGTGSSPLHF. Here the CDR3 DNA reads TGTGCCAGCAGTGACGAAGGAACAGGGAGTTCACCCCTCCACTTT.

The rearrangement links TRBV29-1 to TRBJ2-7; weak D call: TRBD1 (6 bases). The CDR3 is made up of 13 amino acids. V was pared by 4 bases and J by 3 bases, with 13 bases between. Germline loops: CDR1 SQVTM, CDR2 ANQGSEA. The chain's CDR3 is CSVAGTLVYEQYF. The DNA for the CDR3 is TGCAGCGTTGCCGGGACACTTGTCTACGAGCAGTACTTC.